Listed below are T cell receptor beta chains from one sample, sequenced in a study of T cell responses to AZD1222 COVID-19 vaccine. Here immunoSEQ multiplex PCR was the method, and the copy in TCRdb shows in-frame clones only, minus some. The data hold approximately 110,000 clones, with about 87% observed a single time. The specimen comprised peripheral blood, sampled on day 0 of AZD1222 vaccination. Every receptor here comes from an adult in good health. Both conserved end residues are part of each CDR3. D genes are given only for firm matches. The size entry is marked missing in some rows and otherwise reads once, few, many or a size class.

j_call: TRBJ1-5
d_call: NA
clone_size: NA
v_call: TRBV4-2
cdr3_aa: CASSLFSTSNQPQHF
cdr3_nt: TGTGCCAGCAGCCTGTTTAGCACCAGCAATCAGCCCCAGCATTTT

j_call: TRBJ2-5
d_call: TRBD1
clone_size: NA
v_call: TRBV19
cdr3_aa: CASSIKGAQETQYF
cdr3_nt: TGTGCCAGTAGTATAAAGGGGGCCCAAGAGACCCAGTACTTC

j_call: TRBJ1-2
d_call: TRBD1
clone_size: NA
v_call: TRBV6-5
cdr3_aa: CASSYSRQGYGYTF
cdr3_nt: TGTGCCAGCAGTTACTCCCGACAGGGCTATGGCTACACCTTC

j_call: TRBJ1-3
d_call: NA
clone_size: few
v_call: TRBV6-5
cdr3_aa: CATSPNSGNTIYF
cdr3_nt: TGTGCCACCTCTCCGAACTCTGGAAACACCATATATTTT

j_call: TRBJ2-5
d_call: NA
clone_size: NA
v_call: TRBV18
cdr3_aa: CASYQPRTIQETQYF
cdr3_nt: TGTGCCAGCTACCAGCCCAGGACGATACAAGAGACCCAGTACTTC

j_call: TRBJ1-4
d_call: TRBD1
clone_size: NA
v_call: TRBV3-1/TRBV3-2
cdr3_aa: CASGTANEKLFF
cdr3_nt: TGTGCCTCCGGGACAGCGAATGAAAAACTGTTTTTT

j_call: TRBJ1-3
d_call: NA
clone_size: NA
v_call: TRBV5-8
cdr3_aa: CASSVARNTIYF
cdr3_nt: TGTGCCAGCAGCGTAGCGCGGAACACCATATATTTT

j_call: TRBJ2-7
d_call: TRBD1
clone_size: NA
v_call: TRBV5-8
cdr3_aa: CASSLGTGPPSYEQYF
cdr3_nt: TGTGCCAGCAGCTTGGGGACAGGGCCACCGTCCTACGAGCAGTACTTC

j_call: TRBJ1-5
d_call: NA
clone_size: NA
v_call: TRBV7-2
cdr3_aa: CASSFSTFSNQPQHF
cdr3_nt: TGTGCCAGCAGCTTCTCGACATTTAGCAATCAGCCCCAGCATTTT

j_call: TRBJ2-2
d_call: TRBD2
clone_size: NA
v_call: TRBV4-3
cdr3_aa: CASSQTSGGVNTGELFF
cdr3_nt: TGCGCCAGCAGCCAGACTAGCGGGGGGGTGAACACCGGGGAGCTGTTTTTT

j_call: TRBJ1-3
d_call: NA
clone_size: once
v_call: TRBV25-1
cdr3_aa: CASSFNNGNTIYF
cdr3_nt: TGTGCCAGCAGTTTCAATAATGGAAACACCATATATTTT

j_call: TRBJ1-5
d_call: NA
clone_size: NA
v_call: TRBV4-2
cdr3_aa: CASSQGTASGQPQHF
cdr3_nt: TGTGCCAGCAGCCAAGGGACAGCCTCGGGACAGCCCCAGCATTTT

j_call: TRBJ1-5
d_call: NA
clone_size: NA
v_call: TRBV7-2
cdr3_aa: CASSAQGFSNQPQHF
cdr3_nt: TGTGCCAGCAGCGCACAGGGTTTTAGCAATCAGCCCCAGCATTTT

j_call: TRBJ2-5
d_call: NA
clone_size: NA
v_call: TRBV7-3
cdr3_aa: CASSSKPQETQYF
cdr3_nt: TGTGCCAGCAGCTCGAAGCCACAAGAGACCCAGTACTTC

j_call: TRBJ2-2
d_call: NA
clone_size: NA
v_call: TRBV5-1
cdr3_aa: CASSSTGYANTGELFF
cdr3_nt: TGCGCCAGCAGCTCAACAGGGTACGCGAACACCGGGGAGCTGTTTTTT